The T cell receptor beta chain under discussion was sequenced for a study of cytomegalovirus exposure and HLA in healthy donors. PCR amplification relied on 60 Vbeta primers (plus 13 Jbeta primers). The table came from immunoSEQ multiplex PCR; TCRdb's copy has only in-frame clones and leaves some out. The table lists some 200,000 clones, about 80% of them singletons. The CDR3 runs to 13 residues. Germline V lookup: CDR1 SGHDN, CDR2 FVKESK. With 1 base removed from V and 8 bases from J, the gap between germline ends came to 11 bases. Sequencing used PBMCs. The sequence derives from a woman aged 25 to 39 in good health and CMV-seronegative. The chain is built from TRBV14 and TRBJ1-1, with D maybe TRBD1 (5 bases). The CDR3 region is CASSQGWGGEAFF. CDR3 coding DNA: TGTGCCAGCAGCCAAGGTTGGGGGGGAGAAGCTTTCTTT.